The 4 T cell receptor beta chains presented below share a single source sample, sequenced in a study of blood T cell repertoires in COVID-19. The repertoire was sequenced with immunoSEQ multiplex PCR; TCRdb's copy has only in-frame clones and lacks some. The sample contains roughly 330,000 clones, approximately 87% of which appear only once. Source material: PBMCs or T cells enriched from blood (not recorded which). These receptors were taken from a young woman who had recovered from COVID-19.

The chain couples TRBV5-4 to TRBJ1-1; unclear D gene. The V gene's germline CDR1 is SGHNT and CDR2 YYREEE (reference sequence). The CDR3 covers 14 residues. V shed 4 bases and J shed 5 bases, with 15 bases lying between them. CDR3 nucleotides: TGTGCCAGCAGCCCCCTCCCCGCGGGTACTGAAGCTTTCTTT. It specifies CASSPLPAGTEAFF.

This chain joins TRBV5-1 and TRBJ1-1; a possible D gene is TRBD1 (5 bases). CDR3 length: 14 amino acids. V was shortened by 0 bases and J by 4 bases, with 10 bases between the two germline ends. The germline V gene has CDR1 SGHRS and CDR2 YFSETQ. DNA of the CDR3: TGCGCCAGCAGCTTGGTGTCCGGGGGCACTGAAGCTTTCTTT. Protein sequence: CASSLVSGGTEAFF.

This clone has only a few counts. The V call is TRBV19, the J call TRBJ1-4, with no clear D. Trimming took 6 bases from V and 3 from J, leaving 11 bases between them. This CDR3 contains 14 residues. Germline assignment: CDR1 LNHDA and CDR2 SQIVND (reference sequence). CDR3 in amino acids: CASRGELANEKLFF. The DNA of the CDR3 is TGTGCCAGTAGGGGAGAGCTAGCTAATGAAAAACTGTTTTTT.

The rearrangement uses TRBV9 and TRBJ1-1; no reliable D call. CDR1 is SGDLS, CDR2 YYNGEE, per germline. The CDR3 runs 13 residues. Trimming left V 0 bases short and J 3 bases short, with 6 bases between. CDR3 sequence (DNA): TGTGCCAGCAGCGTAGTAACAGACACTGAAGCTTTCTTT. This encodes CASSVVTDTEAFF.